A selection of T cell receptor beta chains follows, all from one sample in a study of T cell repertoires in cytomegalovirus infection. TCRdb re-called the reads through MiXCR, storing one row per CDR3 protein. The sample records 500,000 or so distinct CDR3 sequences, approximately 15% being singletons. Sequencing was carried out using CD8+ T cells from PBMCs. The receptor set was obtained from a human donor in good health (CMV status not recorded). Some clones in this sample may be carry-over from other donors' samples. CDR3s include the opening cysteine and the closing phenylalanine or tryptophan. A D gene is named only where the DNA matches it firmly. Where a row states a size, it is once, few, many or the class of an expanded clone; other rows omit it.

size: few; J: TRBJ1-3; D: NA; V: TRBV7-9; DNA: TGTGCCAGCAGTGGGCAGATGAGACCTGGAAACACCATATATTTT; CDR3: CASSGQMRPGNTIYF
size: NA; J: TRBJ1-2; D: NA; V: TRBV29-1; DNA: TGCAGCGTTGAAGCAGGCTACACCTTC; CDR3: CSVEAGYTF
size: NA; J: TRBJ1-4; D: NA; V: TRBV5-1; DNA: TGCGCCAGCAGCTTGGAGGGAGGGAATGAAAAACTGTTTTTT; CDR3: CASSLEGGNEKLFF
size: many; J: TRBJ1-1; D: TRBD1; V: TRBV10-3; DNA: TGTGCCATCAGTGATAGACAGGGCACCACTGAAGCTTTCTTT; CDR3: CAISDRQGTTEAFF
size: few; J: TRBJ1-5; D: NA; V: TRBV4-1; DNA: TGCGCCAGCAGCCAAGATACGGGACCGAATCAGCCCCAGCATTTT; CDR3: CASSQDTGPNQPQHF
size: NA; J: TRBJ2-4; D: TRBD1; V: TRBV20-1; DNA: TGCAGTGCTAGAGATCAGCGACAGGGGGAGGTCGCCAAAAACATTCAGTACTTC; CDR3: CSARDQRQGEVAKNIQYF
size: many; J: TRBJ2-2; D: NA; V: TRBV6-1; DNA: TGTGCCAGCAGTGAAGCAATCTATATTCATGGGACCGGGGAGCTGTTTTTT; CDR3: CASSEAIYIHGTGELFF
size: few; J: TRBJ1-2; D: NA; V: TRBV19; DNA: TGTGCCAGTACCGCTGCATTCCGGATAGGAAAATACTATGGCTACACCTTC; CDR3: CASTAAFRIGKYYGYTF
size: NA; J: TRBJ2-1; D: TRBD2; V: TRBV2; DNA: TGTGCCAGCAGTCGACTAGCGGGGGAGAATGAGCAGTTCTTC; CDR3: CASSRLAGENEQFF
size: many; J: TRBJ2-7; D: NA; V: TRBV7-2; DNA: TGTGCCAGCAGCTTTAGTAGGGGGGAGCAGTACTTC; CDR3: CASSFSRGEQYF
size: many; J: TRBJ2-3; D: TRBD2; V: TRBV7-2; DNA: TGTGCCAGCACCATGACTAGCGGGGCCACGACAGATACGCAGTATTTT; CDR3: CASTMTSGATTDTQYF
size: NA; J: TRBJ2-2; D: NA; V: TRBV7-3; DNA: TGTGCCAGCAGCGCTAGGCACGGTAACACCGGGGAGCTGTTTTTT; CDR3: CASSARHGNTGELFF
size: few; J: TRBJ2-2; D: TRBD2; V: TRBV12-3/TRBV12-4; DNA: TGTGCCACCGAGATAGGACTAGCGGGAAAGACCGGGGAGCTGTTTTTT; CDR3: CATEIGLAGKTGELFF
size: NA; J: TRBJ2-7; D: TRBD1; V: TRBV20-1; DNA: TGCAGTGCTTGGTGGGTTAGGGACAGGGAAGTCATCGAGCAGTACTTC; CDR3: CSAWWVRDREVIEQYF
size: NA; J: TRBJ2-3; D: TRBD2; V: TRBV5-4; DNA: TGTGCCAGCAGCTTAGGACTAGCGGGGGGGCGGGGCACAGATACGCAGTATTTT; CDR3: CASSLGLAGGRGTDTQYF
size: NA; J: TRBJ1-1; D: NA; V: TRBV29-1; DNA: TGCAGCGTTGCGGTGAACACTGAAGCTTTCTTT; CDR3: CSVAVNTEAFF
size: NA; J: TRBJ1-2; D: NA; V: TRBV7-9; DNA: TGTGCCAGCAGCTTAGGGGAAGGGTATGGCTACACCTTC; CDR3: CASSLGEGYGYTF
size: NA; J: TRBJ2-7; D: NA; V: TRBV5-1; DNA: TGCGCCAGCAGCTTGGTGGGGGGCCCAAGGGACTACGAGCAGTACTTC; CDR3: CASSLVGGPRDYEQYF
size: few; J: TRBJ1-5; D: NA; V: TRBV6-1; DNA: TGTGCCAGCAGGACAAGAGCTTACAATCAGCCCCAGCATTTT; CDR3: CASRTRAYNQPQHF
size: few; J: TRBJ2-7; D: TRBD2; V: TRBV27; DNA: TGTGCCAGCAGTACCCAGGGAGGGAGTCTCTCCTACGAGCAGTACTTC; CDR3: CASSTQGGSLSYEQYF
size: many; J: TRBJ1-2; D: NA; V: TRBV28; DNA: TGTGCCAGCAGTTTTTCGTTCGCGCGTATGTATGGCTACACCTTC; CDR3: CASSFSFARMYGYTF
size: many; J: TRBJ2-5; D: NA; V: TRBV7-2; DNA: TGTGCCAGCAGCTTTATGAGAGGGGTAGGAGAGACCCAGTACTTC; CDR3: CASSFMRGVGETQYF
size: few; J: TRBJ2-1; D: NA; V: TRBV12-3/TRBV12-4; DNA: TGTGCCATCCTCCGGAAGCGGGACACAAACAATGAGCAGTTCTTC; CDR3: CAILRKRDTNNEQFF
size: few; J: TRBJ2-3; D: NA; V: TRBV29-1; DNA: TGCAGCGCTACCACAGATACGCAGTATTTT; CDR3: CSATTDTQYF
size: many; J: TRBJ2-7; D: NA; V: TRBV11-2; DNA: TGTGCCAGCAGCTTATGGTCCGCCTACGAGCAGTACTTC; CDR3: CASSLWSAYEQYF
size: NA; J: TRBJ2-7; D: NA; V: TRBV12-3/TRBV12-4; DNA: TGTGCCAGCAGTTTAGGCACAGTCTACGAGCAGGACTTC; CDR3: CASSLGTVYEQDF
size: many; J: TRBJ2-1; D: TRBD1; V: TRBV24-1; DNA: TGTGCCACCAGTGATTTAACAGGGGACAATGAGCAGTTCTTC; CDR3: CATSDLTGDNEQFF
size: many; J: TRBJ2-5; D: TRBD1; V: TRBV28; DNA: TGTGCCAGCAGCGGCAGGGGGTACCAAGAGACCCAGTACTTC; CDR3: CASSGRGYQETQYF
size: few; J: TRBJ2-1; D: NA; V: TRBV27; DNA: TGTGCCAGCATGGCAAGTCCCTACAATGAGCAGTTCTTC; CDR3: CASMASPYNEQFF
size: many; J: TRBJ1-1; D: TRBD1; V: TRBV11-2; DNA: TGTGCCAGCAGCTTATGGACAGGGGTCCCCGAAAACACTGAAGCTTTCTTT; CDR3: CASSLWTGVPENTEAFF
size: many; J: TRBJ2-7; D: NA; V: TRBV6-5; DNA: TGTGCCAGCAGCCTCACCGGACCCTGGGACGAGCAGTACTTC; CDR3: CASSLTGPWDEQYF
size: few; J: TRBJ2-5; D: TRBD1; V: TRBV18; DNA: TGTGCCAGCTCACCCGGGACAGGGAAAGAGACCCAGTACTTC; CDR3: CASSPGTGKETQYF
size: many; J: TRBJ2-7; D: NA; V: TRBV10-3; DNA: TGTGCCATCAGTGTGAACGCGGGAGAGCAGTACTTC; CDR3: CAISVNAGEQYF
size: few; J: TRBJ1-6; D: NA; V: TRBV25-1; DNA: TGTGCCAGTCGACAGTATAATTCACCCCTCCACTTT; CDR3: CASRQYNSPLHF
size: NA; J: TRBJ1-2; D: TRBD1; V: TRBV13; DNA: TGTGCCAGCAGCTTAGGCCGAAGGGGGCCTTCATCCAGAGGCTACACCTTC; CDR3: CASSLGRRGPSSRGYTF
size: many; J: TRBJ1-4; D: NA; V: TRBV7-8; DNA: TGTGCCAGCAGCACAGACCGGGCTGGAGGGGAAAAACTGTTTTTT; CDR3: CASSTDRAGGEKLFF
size: many; J: TRBJ2-6; D: TRBD2; V: TRBV24-1; DNA: TGTGCCACCAGTGATTCCACTAGCGGGAGGGGTGGGGCCAACGTCCTGACTTTC; CDR3: CATSDSTSGRGGANVLTF
size: NA; J: TRBJ1-3; D: NA; V: TRBV12-3/TRBV12-4; DNA: TGTGCCAGTCTACAAGGGGGGGCGTTCTCTGGAAACACCATATATTTT; CDR3: CASLQGGAFSGNTIYF
size: NA; J: TRBJ2-3; D: NA; V: TRBV5-3; DNA: TGTGCCAGCAGCCCGAGTGTACATCCGCAGTGTTTT; CDR3: CASSPSVHPQCF
size: NA; J: TRBJ1-2; D: NA; V: TRBV20-1; DNA: TGCAGTGCTAGAGACAGAAACAACTATGGCTACACCTTC; CDR3: CSARDRNNYGYTF
size: few; J: TRBJ2-1; D: NA; V: TRBV24-1; DNA: TGTGCCACCAGTGATTTTTCGGCGTACAATGAGCAGTTCTTC; CDR3: CATSDFSAYNEQFF
size: many; J: TRBJ2-4; D: NA; V: TRBV7-9; DNA: TGTGCCAGCAGCACCGAGAAAAACATTCAGTACTTC; CDR3: CASSTEKNIQYF
size: many; J: TRBJ1-4; D: NA; V: TRBV11-2; DNA: TGTGCCAGCAGCTCGGAGGCCTTGGACGAAAAACTGTTTTTT; CDR3: CASSSEALDEKLFF
size: NA; J: TRBJ1-1; D: NA; V: TRBV19; DNA: TGTGCCAGTAAGAAGGACGGCGGGAACACTGAAGCTTTCTTT; CDR3: CASKKDGGNTEAFF
size: NA; J: TRBJ2-7; D: TRBD2; V: TRBV5-1; DNA: TGCGCCAGCAGCTTCAGGCTAGCGGGAGCCAAAGGCTACGAGCAGTACTTC; CDR3: CASSFRLAGAKGYEQYF
size: few; J: TRBJ2-4; D: NA; V: TRBV20-1; DNA: TGCAGTGCTAGAGATGGAGGGTGGGGAAACATTCAGTACTTC; CDR3: CSARDGGWGNIQYF
size: few; J: TRBJ2-1; D: NA; V: TRBV2; DNA: TGTGCCAACGGGACTCCTAATGAGCAGTTCTTC; CDR3: CANGTPNEQFF
size: many; J: TRBJ2-7; D: TRBD2; V: TRBV19; DNA: TGTGCCTCGACTAGCGGGAGTGGAAGCTCCTACGAGCAGTACTTC; CDR3: CASTSGSGSSYEQYF
size: few; J: TRBJ2-7; D: TRBD2; V: TRBV4-1; DNA: TGCGCCAGCAGCCAAGAATCTAGCGGGGGGTCCTACGAGCAGTACTTC; CDR3: CASSQESSGGSYEQYF